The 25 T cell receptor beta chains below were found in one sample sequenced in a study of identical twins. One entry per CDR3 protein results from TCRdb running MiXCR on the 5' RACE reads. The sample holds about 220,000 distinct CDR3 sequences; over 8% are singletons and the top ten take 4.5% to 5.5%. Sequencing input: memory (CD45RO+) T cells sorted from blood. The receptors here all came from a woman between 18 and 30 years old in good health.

CDR3 residues: CASSTGGEKKGETQYF. The DNA of the CDR3 is TGTGCCAGCAGTACAGGGGGCGAAAAGAAAGGAGAGACCCAGTACTTC. The chain carries TRBV28 and TRBJ2-5; 9 positions agree with TRBD1. There are 16 residues in the CDR3. Per the germline V gene, CDR1 is MDHEN and CDR2 is SYDVKM. The V segment lost 5 bases and the J segment 4 bases; nucleotides outside the gene matches: 11.

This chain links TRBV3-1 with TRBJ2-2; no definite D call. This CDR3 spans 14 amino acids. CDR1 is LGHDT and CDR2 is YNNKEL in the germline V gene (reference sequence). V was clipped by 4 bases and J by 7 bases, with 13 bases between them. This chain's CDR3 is CASSRRHGFGELFF. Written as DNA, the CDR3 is TGTGCCAGCAGCCGGAGACATGGGTTCGGGGAGCTGTTTTTT.

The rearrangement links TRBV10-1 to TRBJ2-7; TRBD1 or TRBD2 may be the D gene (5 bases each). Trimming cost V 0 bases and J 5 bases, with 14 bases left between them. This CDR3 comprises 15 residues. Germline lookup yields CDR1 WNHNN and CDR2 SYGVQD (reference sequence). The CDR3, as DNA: TGCGCCAGCAGTGAGTCCGGGGCAGGGAACCACGAGCAGTACTTC. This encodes CASSESGAGNHEQYF.

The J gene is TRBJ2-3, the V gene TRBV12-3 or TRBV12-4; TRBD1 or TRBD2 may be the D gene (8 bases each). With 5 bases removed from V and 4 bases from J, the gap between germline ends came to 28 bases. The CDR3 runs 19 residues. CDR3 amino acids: CASSPRTGISGKLADTQYF. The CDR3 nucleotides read TGTGCCAGCAGTCCGAGGACAGGGATTAGCGGGAAGTTGGCAGATACGCAGTATTTT.

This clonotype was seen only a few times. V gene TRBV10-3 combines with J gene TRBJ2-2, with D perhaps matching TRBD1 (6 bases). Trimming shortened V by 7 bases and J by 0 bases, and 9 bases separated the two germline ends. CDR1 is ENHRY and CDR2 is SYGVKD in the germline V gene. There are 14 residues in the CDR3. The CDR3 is CAIIGQPNTGELFF. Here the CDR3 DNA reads TGTGCCATCATCGGACAGCCGAACACCGGGGAGCTGTTTTTT.

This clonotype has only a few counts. CDR3 protein: CASSQYSGTVLWEQFF. DNA of the CDR3: TGTGCCAGCAGCCAGTATTCCGGGACAGTCCTATGGGAGCAGTTCTTC. This rearrangement joins TRBV14 to TRBJ2-1, with 7 positions matching TRBD1. The germline V gene encodes CDR1 SGHDN and CDR2 FVKESK. V dropped 3 bases and J dropped 10; count of bases not matched to a gene: 15. The CDR3 has 16 residues.

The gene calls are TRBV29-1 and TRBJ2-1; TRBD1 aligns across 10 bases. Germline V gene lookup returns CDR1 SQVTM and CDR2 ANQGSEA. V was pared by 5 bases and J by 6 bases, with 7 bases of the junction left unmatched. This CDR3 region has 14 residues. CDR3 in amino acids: CSVTGTGVGNEQFF. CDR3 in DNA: TGCAGCGTTACCGGGACAGGGGTTGGCAATGAGCAGTTCTTC.

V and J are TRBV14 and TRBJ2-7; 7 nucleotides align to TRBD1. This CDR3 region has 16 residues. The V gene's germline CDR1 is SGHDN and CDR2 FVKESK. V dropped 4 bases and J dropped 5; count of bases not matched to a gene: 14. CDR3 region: CASSLYPGQPIDEQYF. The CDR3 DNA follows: TGTGCCAGCAGCCTTTATCCGGGACAGCCGATCGACGAGCAGTACTTC.

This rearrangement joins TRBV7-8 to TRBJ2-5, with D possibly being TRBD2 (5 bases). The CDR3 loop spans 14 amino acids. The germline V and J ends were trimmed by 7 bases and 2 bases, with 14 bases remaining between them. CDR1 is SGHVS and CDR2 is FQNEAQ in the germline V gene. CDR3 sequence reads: CASNLDGVQETQYF. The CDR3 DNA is TGTGCCAGCAACCTCGACGGGGTTCAAGAGACCCAGTACTTC.

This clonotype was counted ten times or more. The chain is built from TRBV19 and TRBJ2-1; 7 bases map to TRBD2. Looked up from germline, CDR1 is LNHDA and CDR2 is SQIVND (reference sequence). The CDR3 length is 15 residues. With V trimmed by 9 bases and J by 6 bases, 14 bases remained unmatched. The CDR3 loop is CASSAPGGRFNEQFF. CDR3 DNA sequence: TGTGCCAGCTCGGCCCCAGGCGGGAGATTCAATGAGCAGTTCTTC.

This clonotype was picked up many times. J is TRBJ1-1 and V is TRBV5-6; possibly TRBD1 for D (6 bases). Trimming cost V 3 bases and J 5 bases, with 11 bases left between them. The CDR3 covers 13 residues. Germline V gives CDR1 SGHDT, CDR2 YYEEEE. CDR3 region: CASSWGRGTEAFF. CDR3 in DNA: TGTGCCAGCAGCTGGGGGAGGGGGACTGAAGCTTTCTTT. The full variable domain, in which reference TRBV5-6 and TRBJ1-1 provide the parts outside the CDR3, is DAGVTQSPTHLIKTRGQQVTLRCSPKSGHDTVSWYQQALGQGPQFIFQYYEEEERQRGNFPDRFSGHQFPNYSSELNVNALLLGDSALYLCASSWGRGTEAFFGQGTRLTVV.

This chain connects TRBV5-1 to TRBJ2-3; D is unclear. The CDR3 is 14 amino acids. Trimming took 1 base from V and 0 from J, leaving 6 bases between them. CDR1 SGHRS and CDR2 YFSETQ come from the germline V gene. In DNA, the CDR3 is TGCGCCAGCAGCTTGCCGGAGAGCACAGATACGCAGTATTTT. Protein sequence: CASSLPESTDTQYF. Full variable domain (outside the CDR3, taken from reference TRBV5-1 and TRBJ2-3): KAGVTQTPRYLIKTRGQQVTLSCSPISGHRSVSWYQQTPGQGLQFLFEYFSETQRNKGNFPGRFSGRQFSNSRSEMNVSTLELGDSALYLCASSLPESTDTQYFGPGTRLTVL.

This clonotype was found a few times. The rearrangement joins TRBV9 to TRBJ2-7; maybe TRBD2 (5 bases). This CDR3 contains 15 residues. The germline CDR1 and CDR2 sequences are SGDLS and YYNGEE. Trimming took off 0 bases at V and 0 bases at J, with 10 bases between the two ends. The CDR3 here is CASSVDPGNSYEQYF. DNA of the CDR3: TGTGCCAGCAGCGTAGATCCGGGAAACTCCTACGAGCAGTACTTC.

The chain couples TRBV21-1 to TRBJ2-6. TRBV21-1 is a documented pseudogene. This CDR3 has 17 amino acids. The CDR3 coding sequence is TGTGCCAGCAGCCAATTGTCGGGTTCCTCTGGGGCCAACGTCCTGACTTTC. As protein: CASSQLSGSSGANVLTF.

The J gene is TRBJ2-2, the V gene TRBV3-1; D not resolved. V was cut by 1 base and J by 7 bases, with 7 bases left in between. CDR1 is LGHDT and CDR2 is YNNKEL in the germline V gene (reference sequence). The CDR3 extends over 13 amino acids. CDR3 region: CASSQGLGGELFF. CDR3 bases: TGTGCCAGCAGCCAAGGCTTGGGCGGGGAGCTGTTTTTT.

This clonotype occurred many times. The CDR3 bases are TGCAGTGCTAGACAGGGCCCTAGCTCCTATAATTCACCCCTCCACTTT. Translating it yields CSARQGPSSYNSPLHF. This chain joins TRBV20-1 and TRBJ1-6; possible D gene TRBD1, 5 bases. This CDR3 is built from 16 residues. The germline V and J ends were trimmed by 2 bases and 0 bases, with 11 bases remaining between them. The germline CDR1 and CDR2 sequences are DFQATT and SNEGSKA (reference sequence).

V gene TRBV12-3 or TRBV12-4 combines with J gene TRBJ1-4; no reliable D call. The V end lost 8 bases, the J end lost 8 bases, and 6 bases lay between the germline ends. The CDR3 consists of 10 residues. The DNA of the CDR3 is TGTGCCAGCGCGAGGGAAAAACTGTTTTTT. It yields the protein CASAREKLFF.

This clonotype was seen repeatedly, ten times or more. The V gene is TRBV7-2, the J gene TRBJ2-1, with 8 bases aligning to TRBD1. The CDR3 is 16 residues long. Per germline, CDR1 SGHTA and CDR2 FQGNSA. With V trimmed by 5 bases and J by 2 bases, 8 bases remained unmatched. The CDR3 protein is CASSLQGAAPYNEQFF. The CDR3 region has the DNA TGTGCCAGCAGCCTCCAGGGGGCGGCCCCCTACAATGAGCAGTTCTTC.

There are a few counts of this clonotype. The CDR3 nucleotides read TGTGCCAGCAGTTATTATGGCAGGACAAACTCTGGGGCCAACGTCCTGACTTTC. This codes for CASSYYGRTNSGANVLTF. The chain joins TRBV6-5 to TRBJ2-6; D is perhaps TRBD1 (5 bases). V lost 3 bases and J 0 bases, leaving 15 bases between the germline ends. The CDR3 loop spans 18 amino acids. From germline, CDR1 is MNHEY and CDR2 SVGAGI.

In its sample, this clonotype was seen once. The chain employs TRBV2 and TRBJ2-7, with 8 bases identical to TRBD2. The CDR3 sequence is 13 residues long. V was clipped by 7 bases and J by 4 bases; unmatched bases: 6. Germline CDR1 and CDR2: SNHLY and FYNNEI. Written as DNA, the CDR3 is TGTGCCAGCAAGAAACTAGCGGAATACGAGCAGTACTTC. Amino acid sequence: CASKKLAEYEQYF. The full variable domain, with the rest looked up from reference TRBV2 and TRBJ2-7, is EPEVTQTPSHQVTQMGQEVILRCVPISNHLYFYWYRQILGQKVEFLVSFYNNEISEKSEIFDDQFSVERPDGSNFTLKIRSTKLEDSAMYFCASKKLAEYEQYFGPGTRLTVT.

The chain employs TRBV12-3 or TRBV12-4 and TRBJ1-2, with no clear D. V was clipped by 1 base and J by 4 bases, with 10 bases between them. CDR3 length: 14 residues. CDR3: CASSLGEASYGYTF. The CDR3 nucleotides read TGTGCCAGCAGTTTAGGAGAGGCCTCCTATGGCTACACCTTC.

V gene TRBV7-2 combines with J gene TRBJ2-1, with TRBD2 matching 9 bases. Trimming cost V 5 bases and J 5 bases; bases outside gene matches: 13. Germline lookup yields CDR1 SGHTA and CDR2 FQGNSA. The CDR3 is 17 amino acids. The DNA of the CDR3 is TGTGCCAGCAGCCATCTAGCGGGGACTAGAGCCCACAATGAGCAGTTCTTC. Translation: CASSHLAGTRAHNEQFF.

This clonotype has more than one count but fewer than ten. CDR3 amino acids: CASSSFQDRDTGELFF. The CDR3 DNA follows: TGTGCCAGCAGCTCCTTTCAAGACAGGGACACCGGGGAGCTGTTTTTT. This chain connects TRBV5-6 to TRBJ2-2, with 7 bases lining up with TRBD1. CDR1 is SGHDT and CDR2 is YYEEEE in the germline V gene. The CDR3 has 16 amino acids. After removal of 3 bases from V and 3 bases from J, the junction contained 8 bases not matched to a gene.

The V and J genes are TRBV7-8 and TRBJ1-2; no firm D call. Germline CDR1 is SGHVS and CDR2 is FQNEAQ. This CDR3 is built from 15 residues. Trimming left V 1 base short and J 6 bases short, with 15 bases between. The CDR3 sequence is CASSLVSRPGDGYTF. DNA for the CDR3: TGTGCCAGCAGCTTAGTTTCACGGCCCGGCGATGGCTACACCTTC.

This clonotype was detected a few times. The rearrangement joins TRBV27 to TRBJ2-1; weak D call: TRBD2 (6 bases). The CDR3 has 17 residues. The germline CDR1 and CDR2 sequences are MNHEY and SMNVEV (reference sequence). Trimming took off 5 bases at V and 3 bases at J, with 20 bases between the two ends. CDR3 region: CASSTVGGARSYNEQFF. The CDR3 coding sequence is TGTGCCAGCAGTACCGTAGGAGGGGCTAGAAGCTACAATGAGCAGTTCTTC.